The rows below give T cell receptor beta chains drawn from one sample of a study of blood T cell repertoires in COVID-19. Assay: immunoSEQ multiplex PCR; the TCRdb copy retains only in-frame clones and omits some. The profile shows some 380,000 clones, roughly 90% of them singletons. The source material was PBMCs or T cells enriched from blood (not recorded which). The receptors were gathered from a woman aged 40 to 55 with acute COVID-19. CDR3s include the opening cysteine and the closing phenylalanine or tryptophan. Each record gives: V gene, D gene, clone size, J gene, CDR3 protein, CDR3 DNA. A D gene is named only where the DNA matches it firmly. The size entry is marked missing in some rows and otherwise reads once, few, many or a size class.

TRBV18	NA	few	TRBJ1-1	CASSAQGMNTEAFF	TGTGCCAGCTCGGCACAGGGAATGAACACTGAAGCTTTCTTT
TRBV20-1	TRBD1	NA	TRBJ2-2	CSASTGQVGSGELFF	TGCAGTGCTAGTACTGGACAGGTCGGTTCCGGGGAGCTGTTTTTT
TRBV9	TRBD1	NA	TRBJ1-3	CASSGTGGVNTIYF	TGTGCCAGCAGCGGTACAGGGGGAGTAAACACCATATATTTT
TRBV19	NA	NA	TRBJ2-1	CASSIEGGLGEQFF	TGTGCCAGTAGTATAGAGGGGGGGCTTGGTGAGCAGTTCTTC
TRBV4-1	NA	NA	TRBJ2-7	CASSRTPGAYEQYF	TGCGCCAGCAGCCGCACCCCCGGGGCCTACGAGCAGTACTTC
TRBV11-2	TRBD1	NA	TRBJ2-1	CASSFSTGDFNEQFF	TGTGCCAGCAGCTTTTCAACAGGGGATTTCAATGAGCAGTTCTTC
TRBV30	NA	once	TRBJ2-2	CAWRIRTSNTGELFF	TGTGCCTGGAGGATCAGGACATCGAACACCGGGGAGCTGTTTTTT
TRBV5-1	TRBD1	NA	TRBJ2-5	CASSRWTGGETQYF	TGCGCCAGCAGCAGATGGACAGGGGGAGAGACCCAGTACTTC
TRBV27	NA	NA	TRBJ1-1	CASSYGGARTEAFF	TGTGCCAGCAGTTATGGGGGGGCGAGAACTGAAGCTTTCTTT
TRBV5-4	NA	once	TRBJ2-4	CASSLGSVNIQYF	TGTGCCAGCAGCTTGGGTAGCGTAAACATTCAGTACTTC
TRBV19	TRBD2	NA	TRBJ2-2	CASRARGGRNTGELFF	TGTGCCAGTAGGGCCCGGGGGGGGCGGAACACCGGGGAGCTGTTTTTT
TRBV9	NA	NA	TRBJ1-3	CASSDPYGISGHTIYF	TGTGCCAGCAGCGATCCCTATGGCATCTCAGGCCACACCATATATTTT
TRBV7-8	NA	NA	TRBJ1-6	CASSLERWRASPLHF	TGTGCCAGCAGCTTAGAACGATGGAGGGCATCACCCCTCCACTTT
TRBV5-1	TRBD1	NA	TRBJ2-3	CASRGGQGLFSLNTDTQYF	TGCGCCAGCAGGGGCGGACAGGGCCTCTTCAGCCTGAACACAGATACGCAGTATTTT
TRBV2	TRBD1	NA	TRBJ1-2	CASSVVGTGGGTGYTF	TGTGCCAGCAGTGTTGTGGGGACAGGGGGCGGCACGGGCTACACCTTC
TRBV6-5	NA	NA	TRBJ1-2	CATRLWASDGYTF	TGTGCCACCCGATTATGGGCCTCGGATGGCTACACCTTC
TRBV4-1	NA	NA	TRBJ2-1	CASSLGRSNEQFF	TGCGCCAGCAGCCTAGGGAGGTCCAATGAGCAGTTCTTC
TRBV3-1/TRBV3-2	TRBD1	NA	TRBJ1-2	CASSQVGPGGGYTF	TGTGCCAGCAGCCAAGTAGGCCCAGGGGGTGGCTACACCTTC
TRBV9	TRBD2	NA	TRBJ2-2	CASSGTSGGLIAGELFF	TGTGCCAGCAGCGGGACTAGCGGGGGGTTGATAGCCGGGGAGCTGTTTTTT
TRBV25-1	TRBD1	NA	TRBJ2-3	CASSGRQGFHTDTQYF	TGTGCCAGCAGTGGGCGACAGGGATTCCATACAGATACGCAGTATTTT
TRBV19	TRBD1	NA	TRBJ1-6	CASSSDRGSYNSPLHF	TGTGCCAGTAGTTCGGACAGGGGGTCCTATAATTCACCCCTCCACTTT
TRBV18	NA	NA	TRBJ1-3	CASSPYVGNTIYF	TGTGCCAGCTCACCATATGTTGGAAACACCATATATTTT
TRBV11-2	NA	NA	TRBJ2-7	CASSLELTGILSYEQYF	TGTGCCAGCAGCTTAGAACTAACGGGGATTCTATCCTACGAGCAGTACTTC
TRBV7-9	TRBD1	NA	TRBJ2-1	CASSSEVQGSYNEQFF	TGTGCCAGCAGCTCTGAGGTACAGGGGAGCTACAATGAGCAGTTCTTC
TRBV15	TRBD2	NA	TRBJ2-1	CATSRVTGSGAPSSYNEQFF	TGTGCCACCAGCAGAGTAACGGGTAGCGGGGCACCGAGCTCCTACAATGAGCAGTTCTTC
TRBV2	TRBD1	NA	TRBJ1-6	CASSVDRVNSPLHF	TGTGCCAGCAGTGTCGACAGGGTAAATTCACCCCTCCACTTT
TRBV5-1	NA	once	TRBJ1-3	CASSLAAGPPSGNTIYF	TGCGCCAGCAGCTTAGCGGCGGGCCCACCTTCTGGAAACACCATATATTTT
TRBV29-1	TRBD1	NA	TRBJ1-1	CSVELETGLNTEAFF	TGCAGCGTGGAACTCGAGACAGGGCTCAACACTGAAGCTTTCTTT
TRBV7-6	TRBD2	NA	TRBJ2-3	CASSPSGRTSGGPTSTDTQYF	TGTGCCAGCAGCCCTAGTGGCCGCACTAGCGGGGGACCAACTAGCACAGATACGCAGTATTTT
TRBV19	NA	NA	TRBJ1-4	CASSIQGSGEKLFF	TGTGCCAGTAGTATACAGGGATCTGGTGAAAAACTGTTTTTT
TRBV19	NA	NA	TRBJ1-2	CASSPGPSYGYTF	TGTGCCAGTAGCCCGGGTCCTAGCTATGGCTACACCTTC
TRBV15	NA	once	TRBJ2-7	CATRADGGEQYF	TGTGCCACCAGGGCTGACGGCGGCGAGCAGTACTTC
TRBV20-1	NA	NA	TRBJ1-5	CSASSASRGQPQHF	TGCAGTGCTAGTTCCGCCAGCCGCGGGCAGCCCCAGCATTTT
TRBV27	NA	NA	TRBJ1-1	CASSLSSGGAEAFF	TGTGCCAGCAGTTTATCCTCGGGGGGGGCTGAAGCTTTCTTT
TRBV5-1	NA	NA	TRBJ2-5	CASSGVATTWEETQYF	TGCGCCAGCAGCGGGGTAGCGACCACGTGGGAAGAGACCCAGTACTTC
TRBV7-6	TRBD1	NA	TRBJ2-1	CASSPLRDREDEQFF	TGTGCCAGCAGCCCCCTCCGGGACAGGGAGGATGAGCAGTTCTTC
TRBV6-6	TRBD2	once	TRBJ2-1	CASSPKLAGGPYNEQFF	TGTGCCAGCAGTCCTAAACTAGCGGGGGGACCTTACAATGAGCAGTTCTTC
TRBV13	TRBD2	NA	TRBJ2-7	CASSHRGSGGPYEQYF	TGTGCCAGCAGCCACCGGGGTAGCGGGGGCCCCTACGAGCAGTACTTC
TRBV9	NA	NA	TRBJ1-1	CASSVAGGLTTEAFF	TGTGCCAGCAGCGTAGCCGGGGGGCTGACCACTGAAGCTTTCTTT
TRBV19	NA	once	TRBJ1-2	CASSKQGGYTF	TGTGCCAGTAGTAAACAGGGCGGCTACACCTTC
TRBV6-5	NA	NA	TRBJ2-2	CASSERVTGELFF	TGTGCCAGCAGCGAGAGGGTCACCGGGGAGCTGTTTTTT
TRBV19	TRBD1	NA	TRBJ2-7	CASSISGQGGPYEQYF	TGTGCCAGTAGTATATCGGGACAGGGGGGCCCCTACGAGCAGTACTTC
TRBV11-3	TRBD1	NA	TRBJ2-3	CASSFRQGNTDTQYF	TGTGCCAGCAGCTTTAGACAGGGGAACACAGATACGCAGTATTTT
TRBV2	NA	NA	TRBJ2-1	CASSDGTFLGNEQFF	TGTGCCAGCAGCGACGGGACATTTCTCGGCAATGAGCAGTTCTTC
TRBV19	NA	NA	TRBJ1-5	CASSISYSNQPQHF	TGTGCCAGTAGTATCTCCTATAGCAATCAGCCCCAGCATTTT
TRBV30	TRBD2	NA	TRBJ2-7	CAWSTGLAGGHEQYF	TGTGCCTGGAGTACCGGACTAGCGGGGGGACACGAGCAGTACTTC
TRBV29-1	NA	NA	TRBJ1-2	CSVESLSSGYTF	TGCAGCGTTGAGTCCTTATCAAGCGGCTACACCTTC
TRBV5-8	NA	NA	TRBJ1-5	CASNLVQGGNQPQHF	TGTGCCAGCAACTTAGTACAGGGAGGGAATCAGCCCCAGCATTTT
TRBV24-1	TRBD2	few	TRBJ2-3	CATSVALAGGHYTQYF	TGTGCCACCAGTGTCGCCCTAGCGGGGGGGCACTATACGCAGTATTTT
TRBV10-3	NA	NA	TRBJ2-3	CATGGLPGRSTDTQYF	TGTGCCACGGGGGGCCTACCGGGCCGGTCCACAGATACGCAGTATTTT
TRBV10-2	TRBD2	NA	TRBJ2-5	CASEGSGGRETQYF	TGCGCCAGCGAGGGTAGCGGGGGGCGAGAGACCCAGTACTTC
TRBV5-8	NA	NA	TRBJ2-3	CASSSGLYTDTQYF	TGTGCCAGCAGCTCGGGACTTTACACAGATACGCAGTATTTT